A selection of T cell receptor beta chains follows, all from one sample in a study of blood T cell repertoires in COVID-19. Only in-frame clones appear in the TCRdb table, and some are missing; sequencing was by immunoSEQ multiplex PCR. Of about 110,000 clones in the sample, 60% to 85% were seen once. Sequencing was carried out using peripheral blood. The receptors shown here come from a human donor in a cohort sampled during active or convalescent COVID-19. CDR3s include the opening cysteine and the closing phenylalanine or tryptophan. Fields, in order: clone size, D gene, V gene, CDR3 length, J gene, CDR3 DNA, CDR3 protein. A D gene is named only where the DNA matches it firmly. Only part of the rows carry a size: once, few, many, or a class if the clone is expanded.

abundance: -
d_gene: -
v_gene: TRBV21-1
len: 15
j_gene: TRBJ1-1
CDR3nt: TGTGCCAGCAGCAAGAAGGGAGGGAAGAACACTGAAGCTTTCTTT
CDR3aa: CASSKKGGKNTEAFF

abundance: once
d_gene: TRBD1
v_gene: TRBV7-3
len: 13
j_gene: TRBJ2-7
CDR3nt: TGTGCCAGCAGCTTAGGGGACAGCCTGCAGCAGTACTTC
CDR3aa: CASSLGDSLQQYF

abundance: -
d_gene: -
v_gene: TRBV11-3
len: 12
j_gene: TRBJ1-6
CDR3nt: TGTGCCAGCAGCCCCTTGGACAGAACTCTCCACTTT
CDR3aa: CASSPLDRTLHF

abundance: once
d_gene: -
v_gene: TRBV28
len: 17
j_gene: TRBJ1-6
CDR3nt: TGTGCCAGCAGCTACCCCCTGGGGGGGCCCCTTAATTCACCCCTCCACTTT
CDR3aa: CASSYPLGGPLNSPLHF

abundance: -
d_gene: TRBD1
v_gene: TRBV6-2/TRBV6-3
len: 15
j_gene: TRBJ1-6
CDR3nt: TGTGCCAGCAGTGACAGGGGTCTAGGTAATTCACCCCTCCACTTT
CDR3aa: CASSDRGLGNSPLHF

abundance: -
d_gene: -
v_gene: TRBV4-1
len: 14
j_gene: TRBJ2-7
CDR3nt: TGCGCCAGCAGCCAAGGAGCGGCTACCTACGAGCAGTACTTC
CDR3aa: CASSQGAATYEQYF

abundance: -
d_gene: TRBD1
v_gene: TRBV14
len: 12
j_gene: TRBJ2-1
CDR3nt: TGTGCCAGCAGCTTACAGGGGTATGAGCAGTTCTTC
CDR3aa: CASSLQGYEQFF

abundance: -
d_gene: -
v_gene: TRBV6-4
len: 14
j_gene: TRBJ2-3
CDR3nt: TGTGCCAGCAGTGGCCGCCAGGGCGCAGATACGCAGTATTTT
CDR3aa: CASSGRQGADTQYF

abundance: -
d_gene: -
v_gene: TRBV19
len: 13
j_gene: TRBJ1-1
CDR3nt: TGTGCCAGTAGCACCACAGGGAACACTGAAGCTTTCTTT
CDR3aa: CASSTTGNTEAFF

abundance: -
d_gene: TRBD1
v_gene: TRBV7-2
len: 15
j_gene: TRBJ1-2
CDR3nt: TGTGCCAGCAGCTCAATAGGACAGGGGGAAAGGGGCTACACCTTC
CDR3aa: CASSSIGQGERGYTF

abundance: -
d_gene: TRBD1
v_gene: TRBV7-2
len: 16
j_gene: TRBJ1-1
CDR3nt: TGTGCCAGCAGCTTAGGGACAGGCTGGGGGAACACTGAAGCTTTCTTT
CDR3aa: CASSLGTGWGNTEAFF

abundance: -
d_gene: TRBD2
v_gene: TRBV19
len: 17
j_gene: TRBJ2-3
CDR3nt: TGTGCCAGTAGTATCCCCCCGACTAGCGGGGGTACAGATACGCAGTATTTT
CDR3aa: CASSIPPTSGGTDTQYF

abundance: -
d_gene: TRBD2
v_gene: TRBV28
len: 16
j_gene: TRBJ2-1
CDR3nt: TGTGCCAGCAGCGAAATTACTAGCGGGCAATACAATGAGCAGTTCTTC
CDR3aa: CASSEITSGQYNEQFF

abundance: once
d_gene: TRBD2
v_gene: TRBV10-3
len: 15
j_gene: TRBJ2-5
CDR3nt: TGTGCCATCAGTGACTTGTCGGGGGGTCAAGAGACCCAGTACTTC
CDR3aa: CAISDLSGGQETQYF

abundance: -
d_gene: -
v_gene: TRBV4-2
len: 15
j_gene: TRBJ2-7
CDR3nt: TGTGCCAGCAGCCAAGATCCCTCTACCTTCGACGAGCAGTACTTC
CDR3aa: CASSQDPSTFDEQYF

abundance: -
d_gene: -
v_gene: TRBV28
len: 15
j_gene: TRBJ1-1
CDR3nt: TGTGCCAGCACCTCTTTGGGACTGATGAACACTGAAGCTTTCTTT
CDR3aa: CASTSLGLMNTEAFF

abundance: once
d_gene: TRBD2
v_gene: TRBV5-1
len: 13
j_gene: TRBJ2-3
CDR3nt: TGCGCCAGCAGCGGGAGGGGCACAGATACGCAGTATTTT
CDR3aa: CASSGRGTDTQYF

abundance: -
d_gene: TRBD1
v_gene: TRBV10-3
len: 13
j_gene: TRBJ1-2
CDR3nt: TGTGCCACCTGGACAGGGGGCGGCTATGGCTACACCTTC
CDR3aa: CATWTGGGYGYTF

abundance: -
d_gene: -
v_gene: TRBV5-4
len: 15
j_gene: TRBJ2-3
CDR3nt: TGTGCCAGCAGCCCGCTAAATATTTACACAGATACGCAGTATTTT
CDR3aa: CASSPLNIYTDTQYF

abundance: -
d_gene: -
v_gene: TRBV2
len: 11
j_gene: TRBJ2-5
CDR3nt: TGTGCCAGCAGTGAACGGGGGGCCCGGGACTTC
CDR3aa: CASSERGARDF

abundance: -
d_gene: TRBD1
v_gene: TRBV27
len: 15
j_gene: TRBJ2-1
CDR3nt: TGTGCCAGCAGACCTACCGGCAGGGGGCTCAATGAGCAGTTCTTC
CDR3aa: CASRPTGRGLNEQFF

abundance: -
d_gene: TRBD2
v_gene: TRBV5-6
len: 14
j_gene: TRBJ2-1
CDR3nt: TGTGCCAGCAGCTTCGGCGGGAGGGCCGTTGAGCAGTTCTTC
CDR3aa: CASSFGGRAVEQFF

abundance: -
d_gene: TRBD1
v_gene: TRBV19
len: 17
j_gene: TRBJ1-5
CDR3nt: TGTGCCAGTAGTATTGTTCGGTCTGCGACAGGGAATCAGCCCCAGCATTTT
CDR3aa: CASSIVRSATGNQPQHF

abundance: -
d_gene: -
v_gene: TRBV12-3/TRBV12-4
len: 13
j_gene: TRBJ1-3
CDR3nt: TGTGCCAGCAGGAGGACGGGAGGAAACACCATATATTTT
CDR3aa: CASRRTGGNTIYF

abundance: -
d_gene: -
v_gene: TRBV28
len: 18
j_gene: TRBJ2-7
CDR3nt: TGTGCCAGCAGTTTACCGTTCCTCAACAGGGTGAATACCTACGAGCAGTACTTC
CDR3aa: CASSLPFLNRVNTYEQYF

abundance: -
d_gene: -
v_gene: TRBV14
len: 16
j_gene: TRBJ2-7
CDR3nt: TGTGCCAGCAGCCGATCGACAGCGACTCCCTCCTACGAGCAGTACTTC
CDR3aa: CASSRSTATPSYEQYF

abundance: -
d_gene: -
v_gene: TRBV5-1
len: 17
j_gene: TRBJ1-1
CDR3nt: TGCGCCAGCAGCTTGCCCCACCTTGGGGGGGTGAACACTGAAGCTTTCTTT
CDR3aa: CASSLPHLGGVNTEAFF